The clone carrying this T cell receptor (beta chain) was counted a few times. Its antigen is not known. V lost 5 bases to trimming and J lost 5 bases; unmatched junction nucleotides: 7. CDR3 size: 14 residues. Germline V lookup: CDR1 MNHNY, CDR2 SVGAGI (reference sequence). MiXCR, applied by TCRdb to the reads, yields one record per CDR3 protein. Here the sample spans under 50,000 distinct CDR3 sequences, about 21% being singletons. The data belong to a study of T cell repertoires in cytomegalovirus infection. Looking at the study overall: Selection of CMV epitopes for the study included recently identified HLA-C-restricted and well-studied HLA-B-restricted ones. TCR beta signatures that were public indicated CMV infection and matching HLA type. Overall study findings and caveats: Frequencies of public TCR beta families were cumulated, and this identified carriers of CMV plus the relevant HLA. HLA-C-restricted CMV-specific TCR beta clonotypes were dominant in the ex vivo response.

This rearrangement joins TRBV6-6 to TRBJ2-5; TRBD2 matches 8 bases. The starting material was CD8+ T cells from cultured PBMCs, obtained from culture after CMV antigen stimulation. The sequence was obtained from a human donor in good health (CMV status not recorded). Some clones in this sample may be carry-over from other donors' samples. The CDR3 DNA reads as TGTGCCAGCAGTCCGGGACTAGGGGAGGAGACCCAGTACTTC. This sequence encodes CASSPGLGEETQYF.